This T cell receptor (beta chain) was captured in a study of blood T cell repertoires in COVID-19. The overall study: Researchers got acute and convalescent COVID-19 samples from the United States, Italy and Spain. PBMCs, B-cell-depleted T cells, or T cells provided the cDNA or gDNA that made up the material.

Original processing methods: Reference gene primer amplification gave nucleated cell count estimates. Clones were read by immunoSEQ multiplex PCR, and TCRdb kept only the in-frame ones, dropping some. That table is the source of V, J and clone size, and D and trimming were worked out from the DNA. The sample carries a few hundred thousand clones, about 88% recorded once. This clone was recorded a few times. This TCR was recovered from a woman between 55 and 75 years old with acute or convalescent COVID-19. Input material: peripheral blood.

The CDR3 bases are TGCGCCAGCAGCTTGGAAGGACAGGACTACAATGAGCAGTTCTTC. Protein: CASSLEGQDYNEQFF. The gene calls are TRBV5-1 and TRBJ2-1, with 7 bases matching TRBD1. The germline V gene encodes CDR1 SGHRS and CDR2 YFSETQ. V shed 0 bases, J shed 3 bases, and the junction held 3 bases outside the gene matches. The CDR3 is made up of 15 amino acids.